This TCR beta chain originates from a study of cytomegalovirus exposure and HLA in healthy donors. Study-level findings and limits: The later analysis indicated that the majority of CMV-associated TCR beta chains appeared HLA-restricted. In a later analysis, HLA-C alleles had the fewest associated TCRs, DRB1 alleles the most.

V gave up 1 base and J gave up 4 bases, with 14 bases separating them. The CDR3 has 16 amino acids. Germline loops: CDR1 LNHDA, CDR2 SQIVND (reference sequence). PCR was performed using 60 Vbeta and 13 Jbeta primers. The table came from immunoSEQ multiplex PCR; TCRdb's copy has only in-frame clones and leaves some out. In the table there are about 110,000 clones, approximately 80% of which are singletons. As concerns this clone: Its specificity is unknown.

The sequenced sample was PBMCs. The V and J genes are TRBV19 and TRBJ1-3; maybe TRBD1 (5 bases). The sequence derives from a man aged 50 to 59 in good health and CMV-seronegative. The CDR3 sequence is CASSIGLGRAGNTIYF. CDR3 sequence (DNA): TGTGCCAGTAGTATAGGTCTCGGCAGGGCCGGAAACACCATATATTTT.